One sample yielded the 9 T cell receptor beta chains listed below, sequenced in a study of T cells in Graves' hyperthyroidism and ophthalmopathy. The investigators amplified TCR beta CDR3 regions from RNA transcripts. During a first-round RT-PCR of the TCR CDR3, the HTBI primer set was used. TCRdb re-called the multiplex PCR reads through MiXCR, storing one row per CDR3 protein. Of hundreds of thousands of distinct CDR3 sequences listed, about 15% are singletons. The sequencing sample was made of blood. These receptors were obtained from a woman aged 40 to 50 with Graves' ophthalmopathy.

This clonotype has ten or more counts. The chain combines TRBV12-5 with TRBJ1-5; 7 nucleotides match TRBD1. There are 13 residues in the CDR3. V shed 6 bases and J 7 bases; nucleotides not matched to a gene: 6. Germline CDR1 LGHNT, CDR2 FRNRAP. The CDR3 loop reads CASGLDRWQPQHF. As DNA, the CDR3 is TGTGCTAGTGGACTGGACAGGTGGCAGCCCCAGCATTTT.

This clonotype was seen many times. The rearrangement joins TRBV12-3 or TRBV12-4 to TRBJ1-2; D remains unclear. The V gene lost 7 bases and the J gene lost 6 bases, with 15 bases spanning the gap. The CDR3 totals 13 residues. CDR3 coding DNA: TGTGCCAGCATGCTTTCTTCAAACGATGGCTACACCTTC. It yields the protein CASMLSSNDGYTF.

This clonotype was found many times. This chain links TRBV4-2 with TRBJ2-7; TRBD1 matches 10 bases. Trimming took 0 bases from V and 6 from J; bases not matched to a gene: 8. Germline V gives CDR1 LGHNA, CDR2 YNFKEQ. The CDR3 totals 16 residues. The CDR3 loop reads CASSQEAGTGDTEQYF. The CDR3 region has the DNA TGTGCCAGCAGCCAAGAGGCCGGGACAGGGGATACCGAGCAGTACTTC.

The sample holds many counts of this clonotype. The genes are TRBV6-1 and TRBJ2-7, with D hard to call. Germline V CDR1 and CDR2: MNHNS, SASEGT. With 4 bases removed from V and 5 bases from J, the gap between germline ends came to 6 bases. The CDR3 length is 11 residues. The chain's CDR3 is CASSGNNEQYF. Written as DNA, the CDR3 is TGTGCCAGCAGTGGGAATAACGAGCAGTACTTC.

V gene TRBV6-2 or TRBV6-3 combines with J gene TRBJ2-5, with D perhaps matching TRBD1 or TRBD2 (8 bases each). This CDR3 is built from 17 residues. The germline V gene encodes CDR1 MNHEY and CDR2 SVGEGT. The V gene lost 3 bases and the J gene lost 5 bases, with 22 bases spanning the gap. The CDR3 reads CASSYRQGAGGGETQYF. The DNA of the CDR3 is TGTGCCAGCAGTTATCGCCAGGGGGCGGGAGGAGGGGAGACCCAGTACTTC.

This clonotype was recorded at least ten times. The chain employs TRBV12-3 or TRBV12-4 and TRBJ2-7, with D uncertain. CDR3 size: 15 residues. Trimming shortened V by 5 bases and J by 2 bases, and 16 bases separated the two germline ends. CDR3 DNA sequence: TGTGCCAGCAGTCCCCAGGTGGCTTCGGCCTACGAGCAGTACTTC. Protein sequence: CASSPQVASAYEQYF.

This clonotype was counted many times. The chain employs TRBV29-1 and TRBJ2-5; D may be TRBD1 or TRBD2 (5 bases each). V shed 2 bases and J shed 4 bases, with 8 bases lying between them. The CDR3 runs 12 residues. CDR1 is SQVTM, CDR2 ANQGSEA, per germline. CDR3 loop: CSVESGGETQYF. For the CDR3, the DNA is TGCAGCGTTGAAAGTGGGGGAGAGACCCAGTACTTC.

This clonotype was recorded a few times. A much larger clone lies a single base off, so this may be a read error. This likely comes from a read error, as the CDR3 has no conserved phenylalanine or tryptophan at its end. V usage is TRBV29-1 and J usage is TRBJ1-2, with a tentative D call TRBD1 (5 bases). The germline V gene has CDR1 SQVTM and CDR2 ANQGSEA. Trimming stripped 8 bases from V and 7 bases from J, with 14 bases between. This CDR3 comprises 11 residues. CDR3 protein: CSSQDLAGYTL. CDR3 DNA: TGCAGCTCACAGGACCTGGCTGGCTACACCCTC.

Ten or more counts support this clonotype. The rearrangement joins TRBV20-1 to TRBJ1-1; the D is unclear. The CDR3 loop spans 11 amino acids. CDR1 and CDR2 (germline): DFQATT, SNEGSKA (reference sequence). V gave up 0 bases and J gave up 9 bases, with 8 bases separating them. In nucleotides, the CDR3 is TGCAGTGCTAGAGATCAAGTGAAAGCTTTCTTT. Translation gives CSARDQVKAFF.